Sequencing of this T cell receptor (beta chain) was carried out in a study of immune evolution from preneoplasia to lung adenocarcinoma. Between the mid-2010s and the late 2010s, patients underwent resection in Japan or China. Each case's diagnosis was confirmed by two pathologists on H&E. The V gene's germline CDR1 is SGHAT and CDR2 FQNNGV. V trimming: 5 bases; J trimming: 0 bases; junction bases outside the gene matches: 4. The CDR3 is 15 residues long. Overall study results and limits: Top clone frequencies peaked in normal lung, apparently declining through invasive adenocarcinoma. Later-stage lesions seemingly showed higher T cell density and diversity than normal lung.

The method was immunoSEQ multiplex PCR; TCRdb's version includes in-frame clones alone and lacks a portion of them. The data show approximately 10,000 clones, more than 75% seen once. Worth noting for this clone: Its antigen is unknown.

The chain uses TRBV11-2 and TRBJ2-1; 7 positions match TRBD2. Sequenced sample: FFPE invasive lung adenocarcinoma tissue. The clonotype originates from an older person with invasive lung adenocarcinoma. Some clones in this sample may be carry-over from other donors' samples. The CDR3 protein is CASSLWGGSYNEQFF. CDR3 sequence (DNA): TGTGCCAGCAGCCTGTGGGGGGGCTCCTACAATGAGCAGTTCTTC.